Shown below are 31 T cell receptor beta chains from a single sample sequenced in a study of blood T cell repertoires in COVID-19 (dated by TCRdb to the early 2020s). The library was made by the immunoSEQ multiplex PCR assay. The source is immuneACCESS, and TCRdb retained only in-frame sequences with V and J called. Part of the clones is not carried over; for the studies checked, unresolved V genes explain less than half of this, and the remainder is unexplained. Recorded for this sample are some 220,000 clones; 80% to 90% of them occurred a single time. The ten biggest clones cover approximately 10% of the sample. Sequenced material: peripheral blood. The source is a man in his fifties or sixties with active or convalescent COVID-19.

This clone came up once. The CDR3 DNA reads TGTGCCAGCAGGGGGCGCGCTGGGGCCAACGTCCTGACTTTC. Protein: CASRGRAGANVLTF. J is TRBJ2-6 and V is TRBV6-5, with D tentatively TRBD1 (5 bases). The ends were cut back, 6 bases at V and 2 bases at J, with 8 bases in the middle. The CDR3 covers 14 residues. Germline V gene sequence: CDR1 MNHEY, CDR2 SVGAGI.

V is TRBV18 and J is TRBJ1-3; TRBD1 aligns across 8 bases. In germline, CDR1 is KGHSH, CDR2 LQKENI. CDR3 length: 16 residues. With V trimmed by 2 bases and J by 1 base, 4 bases remained unmatched. DNA for the CDR3: TGTGCCAGCTCACCAGGCCAGGGGGCTTCTGGAAACACCATATATTTT. Protein product: CASSPGQGASGNTIYF. Based on the CDR3 plus reference TRBV18 and TRBJ1-3, the full variable domain is NAGVMQNPRHLVRRRGQEARLRCSPMKGHSHVYWYRQLPEEGLKFMVYLQKENIIDESGMPKERFSAEFPKEGPSILRIQQVVRGDSAAYFCASSPGQGASGNTIYFGEGSWLTVV.

The V call is TRBV18, the J call TRBJ1-2, with unresolved D. The CDR3 totals 12 residues. Germline values: CDR1 KGHSH, CDR2 LQKENI. Trimming left V 6 bases short and J 10 bases short, with 15 bases between. The CDR3: CASSLHGFNYTF. CDR3 DNA: TGTGCCAGCTCCCTACACGGGTTCAACTACACCTTC.

This clone was detected only a few times. The rearrangement uses TRBV25-1 and TRBJ1-3; D might be TRBD1 (5 bases). V was cut by 6 bases and J by 3 bases, with 15 bases left in between. Germline CDR1 MGHDK, CDR2 SYGVNS. The CDR3 contains 15 residues. CDR3: CASSQQALGGNTIYF. For the CDR3, the DNA is TGTGCCAGCAGCCAACAGGCCTTAGGTGGAAACACCATATATTTT.

The chain uses TRBV7-8 and TRBJ1-1; a weak D match, TRBD1 (6 bases). Germline loops: CDR1 SGHVS, CDR2 FQNEAQ. Between the trimmed V and J ends, which lost 5 bases and 5 bases, there was a span of 18 bases. The CDR3 covers 15 residues. The CDR3 DNA reads TGTGCCAGCAGCCATCGTGGCAGGGGAGATACTGAAGCTTTCTTT. This sequence encodes CASSHRGRGDTEAFF.

This chain uses TRBV7-8 with TRBJ2-2; 12 bases match TRBD2. V lost 2 bases and J lost 7; bases outside the gene matches: 11. Germline V gene data show CDR1 as SGHVS and CDR2 as FQNEAQ. The CDR3 contains 18 residues. The CDR3 region has the DNA TGTGCCAGCAGCTTAATAAGTCTAGCGGGGGGGCACGGCGGGGAGCTGTTTTTT. Its translation is CASSLISLAGGHGGELFF.

The chain carries TRBV11-2 and TRBJ2-1; 9 positions agree with TRBD2. Trimming at V came to 8 bases and at J to 7 bases, leaving 12 bases not matched to a gene. Germline V lookup: CDR1 SGHAT, CDR2 FQNNGV. There are 15 residues in the CDR3. CDR3 loop: CASRNLAGVGNEQFF. The CDR3 DNA reads TGTGCCAGCCGAAACTTAGCGGGAGTTGGTAATGAGCAGTTCTTC.

The chain employs TRBV6-6 and TRBJ1-6; 8 bases agree with TRBD1. Trimming took 6 bases from V and 10 from J; bases not matched to a gene: 8. The CDR3 length is 14 residues. Germline values: CDR1 MNHNY, CDR2 SVGAGI (reference sequence). For the CDR3, the DNA is TGTGCCAGCAGACTTGGACAGGGCGGATCACCCCTCCACTTT. As protein: CASRLGQGGSPLHF.

This clone came up a few times. The J gene is TRBJ1-5, the V gene TRBV7-9; a weak D match, TRBD1 (6 bases). V was pared by 0 bases and J by 6 bases, with 12 bases between. Germline V gene lookup returns CDR1 SEHNR and CDR2 FQNEAQ (reference sequence). This CDR3 has 15 amino acids. The chain's CDR3 is CASSLAQGEAQPQHF. CDR3 nucleotide sequence: TGTGCCAGCAGCTTAGCACAGGGAGAGGCTCAGCCCCAGCATTTT.

This clone came up once. The chain carries TRBV21-1 and TRBJ2-4; the table's D call of TRBD2 was not tested on the DNA. TRBV21-1 is a pseudogene segment. This CDR3 is built from 17 residues. The CDR3 here is CASSKLEGGLAKNIQYF. The CDR3 DNA is TGTGCCAGCAGCAAACTTGAGGGAGGGCTAGCCAAAAACATTCAGTACTTC.

The V gene is TRBV7-2, the J gene TRBJ1-3; D is possibly TRBD1 (6 bases). Germline V lookup: CDR1 SGHTA, CDR2 FQGNSA. This CDR3 is 14 amino acids long. The ends were cut back, 5 bases at V and 1 base at J, with 9 bases in the middle. The CDR3 DNA sequence: TGTGCCAGCAGCGCTCAGGGGTCTGGAAACACCATATATTTT. This translates into CASSAQGSGNTIYF.

This clone was observed a few times. The rearrangement links TRBV28 to TRBJ1-2, with no clear D. V was cut by 5 bases and J by 7 bases, with 23 bases left in between. This CDR3 is 16 amino acids long. CDR1 and CDR2 (germline): MDHEN, SYDVKM. Here the CDR3 reads CASSLQYNAPIGGYTF. CDR3 bases: TGTGCCAGCAGTCTACAGTACAACGCCCCCATAGGTGGCTACACCTTC.

The chain links TRBV3-1 (or the pseudogene TRBV3-2) to TRBJ2-7; D may be TRBD2 (6 bases). The germline gives CDR1 LGHDT, CDR2 YNNKEL (reference sequence). V lost 2 bases and J lost 3, with 17 bases in between. The CDR3 consists of 16 residues. CDR3 protein: CASSQSGMEGFYEQYF. The CDR3 DNA reads as TGTGCCAGCAGCCAATCGGGAATGGAGGGGTTCTACGAGCAGTACTTC.

This clone appeared once. The rearrangement links TRBV28 to TRBJ1-1, with a tentative D call TRBD1 (5 bases). The CDR3 spans 14 residues. V lost 5 bases, J lost 5 bases, and 15 bases lay in between. Germline V gene data show CDR1 as MDHEN and CDR2 as SYDVKM. CDR3 region: CASSTPGGSTEAFF. CDR3 DNA sequence: TGTGCCAGCAGTACCCCGGGGGGGAGTACTGAAGCTTTCTTT.

The chain carries TRBV28 and TRBJ1-5, with 10 bases that match TRBD1. CDR3 size: 12 residues. Germline loops: CDR1 MDHEN, CDR2 SYDVKM. V was pared by 4 bases and J by 12 bases, with 3 bases of the junction left unmatched. CDR3 nucleotides: TGTGCCAGCAGTTCCCGGGACAGGGGCCAGCATTTT. Protein product: CASSSRDRGQHF. Looking up the rest from reference TRBV28 and TRBJ1-5 gives the full variable domain: DVKVTQSSRYLVKRTGEKVFLECVQDMDHENMFWYRQDPGLGLRLIYFSYDVKMKEKGDIPEGYSVSREKKERFSLILESASTNQTSMYLCASSSRDRGQHFGDGTRLSIL.

The chain combines TRBV9 with TRBJ2-2; TRBD1 matches at 7 bases. Trimming took 6 bases from V and 3 from J; bases not matched to a gene: 8. This CDR3 has 15 residues. The germline V gene encodes CDR1 SGDLS and CDR2 YYNGEE. CDR3 nucleotide sequence: TGTGCCAGCAACGCTGGGACAGCTGACACCGGGGAGCTGTTTTTT. This gives the protein CASNAGTADTGELFF.

The chain has TRBV27 and TRBJ1-5, with 9 bases lining up with TRBD1. This CDR3 contains 14 residues. Germline CDR1 is MNHEY and CDR2 is SMNVEV (reference sequence). The V and J ends lost 3 bases and 4 bases, in that order; junction bases with no gene match: 1. CDR3 in DNA: TGTGCCAGCAGTTTGGGGACAGGGAATCAGCCCCAGCATTTT. It specifies CASSLGTGNQPQHF.

V usage is TRBV7-2 and J usage is TRBJ2-5, with 9 positions matching TRBD1. The germline CDR1 and CDR2 sequences are SGHTA and FQGNSA. The CDR3 is 14 residues long. V gave up 5 bases and J gave up 5 bases; unmatched junction bases: 6. Here the CDR3 DNA reads TGTGCCAGCAGCGTCGACAGGGGGTTGGAGACCCAGTACTTC. It encodes CASSVDRGLETQYF.

The chain uses TRBV2 and TRBJ1-6; no firm D call. This CDR3 contains 14 residues. Germline CDR1 reads SNHLY; CDR2 reads FYNNEI. With 2 bases removed from V and 8 bases from J, the gap between germline ends came to 10 bases. This CDR3 reads CASSEPYQHSPLHF. CDR3 coding DNA: TGTGCCAGCAGTGAACCCTACCAACATTCACCCCTCCACTTT.

The chain employs TRBV28 and TRBJ1-1; D is uncertain. The CDR3 loop spans 13 amino acids. V lost 6 bases to trimming and J lost 1 base, with 9 bases between them. CDR1 and CDR2 from the germline V gene are MDHEN and SYDVKM. CDR3 nucleotides: TGTGCCAGCAGATCTCCAGGGAACACTGAAGCTTTCTTT. Protein product: CASRSPGNTEAFF.

CDR3 amino acids: CASKDHGRDSLTGELFF. The CDR3 DNA is TGCGCCAGCAAGGATCATGGCCGGGACAGTCTTACCGGGGAGCTGTTTTTT. This sequence joins TRBV10-1 and TRBJ2-2, with 7 bases fitting TRBD1. CDR3 length: 17 residues. V lost 7 bases to trimming and J lost 5 bases; unmatched junction nucleotides: 16. The germline V gene encodes CDR1 WNHNN and CDR2 SYGVQD (reference sequence).

This rearrangement joins TRBV28 to TRBJ2-5; D uncertain. This CDR3 is built from 15 residues. Germline CDR1 and CDR2: MDHEN and SYDVKM. V was cut by 6 bases and J by 2 bases, with 16 bases left in between. CDR3 amino acids: CASRRRRDSQETQYF. DNA for the CDR3: TGTGCCAGCAGGCGACGGCGAGACTCACAAGAGACCCAGTACTTC.

This clone was observed a single time. The gene calls are TRBV1 and TRBJ2-7; TRBD1, the D gene given by the table, was not confirmed from the DNA. TRBV1 is described as a pseudogene. The CDR3 consists of 17 residues. DNA for the CDR3: TGCACCAGCAGCCAAGAAGTTTACAGGGACCTGATCTACGAGCAGTACGTC. Encoded protein: CTSSQEVYRDLIYEQYV.

The chain joins TRBV28 to TRBJ2-2, with unresolved D. This CDR3 spans 13 amino acids. Germline assignment: CDR1 MDHEN and CDR2 SYDVKM. V gave up 2 bases and J gave up 1 base, with 2 bases separating them. CDR3 residues: CASSLLNTGELFF. In DNA, the CDR3 is TGTGCCAGCAGTTTACTGAACACCGGGGAGCTGTTTTTT.

The chain combines TRBV28 with TRBJ2-7, with 9 bases that match TRBD1. The CDR3 spans 13 residues. Germline CDR1 is MDHEN and CDR2 is SYDVKM. With 6 bases clipped from V and 5 bases from J, the junction kept 5 bases outside the gene matches. CDR3 in amino acids: CASSGQGIDEQYF. CDR3 DNA sequence: TGTGCCAGCAGCGGACAGGGGATTGACGAGCAGTACTTC.

The chain employs TRBV19 and TRBJ2-2, with D perhaps matching TRBD2 (5 bases). This CDR3 has 17 amino acids. The V end was cut by 4 bases, the J end by 0 bases, with 15 bases between. The germline V gene has CDR1 LNHDA and CDR2 SQIVND (reference sequence). The CDR3 loop reads CASSTGGLSANTGELFF. The CDR3 coding sequence is TGTGCCAGTAGTACCGGCGGACTGAGCGCGAACACCGGGGAGCTGTTTTTT.

CDR3 loop: CASSRGLANYEQYF. The CDR3 coding sequence is TGCGCCAGCAGCCGGGGACTAGCGAACTACGAGCAGTACTTC. The chain links TRBV5-1 to TRBJ2-7; 10 bases are shared with TRBD2. This CDR3 region has 14 residues. After removal of 4 bases from V and 3 bases from J, the junction contained 4 bases not matched to a gene. In germline, CDR1 is SGHRS, CDR2 YFSETQ.

The chain combines TRBV7-2 with TRBJ1-2; 8 bases match TRBD1. J was trimmed by 4 bases and V by 5 bases; bases with no gene match: 3. CDR1 is SGHTA, CDR2 FQGNSA, per germline. The CDR3 covers 13 residues. CDR3 sequence: CASSRGQGYGYTF. The CDR3 DNA reads as TGTGCCAGCAGCCGAGGACAGGGCTATGGCTACACCTTC.

The gene calls are TRBV19 and TRBJ1-5, with TRBD1 identical over 8 bases. Germline V lookup: CDR1 LNHDA, CDR2 SQIVND (reference sequence). V trimming: 5 bases; J trimming: 8 bases; junction bases outside the gene matches: 8. This CDR3 has 14 residues. CDR3 in amino acids: CASSLSGTGKPQHF. The CDR3 nucleotides read TGTGCCAGTAGTCTCTCCGGGACAGGAAAGCCCCAGCATTTT.

This chain links TRBV28 with TRBJ1-5; D remains unclear. V lost 5 bases to trimming and J lost 9 bases, with 17 bases between them. The CDR3 extends over 14 amino acids. Per germline, CDR1 MDHEN and CDR2 SYDVKM. CDR3 region: CASSPGSPTWPQHF. CDR3 in DNA: TGTGCCAGCAGTCCCGGGTCCCCGACTTGGCCCCAGCATTTT.

The chain links TRBV7-9 to TRBJ1-5, with D maybe TRBD1 (6 bases). V lost 10 bases, J lost 5 bases, and 15 bases lay in between. Germline V lookup: CDR1 SEHNR, CDR2 FQNEAQ (reference sequence). The CDR3 contains 13 residues. In nucleotides, the CDR3 is TGTGCCACCACGCAGGGGCTGGATCAGCCCCAGCATTTT. This codes for CATTQGLDQPQHF.